The present entry profiles one T cell receptor beta chain with its context. The antigen remains unidentified. The CD4+ fraction was divided into a CD45RA+ naive subset and a CD45RA-negative memory subset. This CDR3 contains 19 residues. With 4 bases clipped from V and 0 bases from J, the junction kept 13 bases outside the gene matches. Germline loops: CDR1 SGDLS, CDR2 YYNGEE. This entry belongs to a study of shared clonotypes between healthy human individuals. The study, taken as a whole, reports: Naive subsets typically showed greater estimated richness than memory subsets. Rarefaction showed sorted-subset sequencing was incomplete despite large depth.

The method was immunoSEQ multiplex PCR; TCRdb's version includes in-frame clones alone and lacks a portion of them. This sample carries a few million clones, approximately 94% of them seen once, and the ten largest clones take roughly 0.15%. The gene calls are TRBV9 and TRBJ2-6; TRBD1 agrees at 7 bases. Material: naive CD4+ T cells sorted from blood. This sample's subset: CD45RA+ positively selected. The origin of this receptor is a man younger than 35 in good health. DNA of the CDR3: TGTGCCAGCAGCCCGCAGGGGGTGCTTCGGAACTCTGGGGCCAACGTCCTGACTTTC. Translating it yields CASSPQGVLRNSGANVLTF.